Listed below are T cell receptor beta chains from one sample, sequenced in a study of T cell repertoires and HLA-DP antigens. The protocol was immunoSEQ multiplex PCR, while the TCRdb copy is restricted to in-frame clones and leaves out a portion. The sample shows approximately 89,000 clones, around nine tenths of them seen only once. These receptors have no identified antigens. The source material was CD4+ T cells from PBMCs. The receptor source for this set is a man aged 45-65 years in good health and CMV-seronegative. Each CDR3 is given with its conserved first and last residue. The D gene is left open where the match is weak. Expanded clones get a size class; other rows say once, few or many, or leave the size out.

TRBJ1-5	.	TRBV7-2	.	CASSQDRNQPQHF	TGTGCCAGCAGCCAAGACCGGAATCAGCCCCAGCATTTT
TRBJ1-5	.	TRBV19	TRBD1	CASSTSGTGNHQPQHF	TGTGCCAGTAGTACCTCCGGGACAGGTAATCATCAGCCCCAGCATTTT
TRBJ2-1	.	TRBV11-1	.	CASSLYGSYNEQFF	TGTGCCAGCAGCTTATACGGCAGCTACAATGAGCAGTTCTTC
TRBJ2-5	few	TRBV11-2	.	CASSYGGTQYF	TGTGCCAGCAGCTATGGGGGGACCCAGTACTTC
TRBJ2-5	.	TRBV25-1	.	CASSDGKVSSETQYF	TGTGCCAGCAGTGATGGTAAGGTGTCGTCAGAGACCCAGTACTTC
TRBJ1-3	few	TRBV7-9	.	CASSPVGGPVSGNTIYF	TGTGCCAGCAGCCCCGTGGGCGGGCCTGTCTCTGGAAACACCATATATTTT
TRBJ2-3	.	TRBV2	.	CASTLADTQYF	TGTGCCAGCACCCTCGCAGATACGCAGTATTTT
TRBJ2-2	.	TRBV19	TRBD2	CASSSSGLVTGELFF	TGTGCCAGTAGTAGTTCGGGACTAGTCACCGGGGAGCTGTTTTTT
TRBJ1-2	.	TRBV18	TRBD1	CASSPGQGAVGYGYTF	TGTGCCAGCTCGCCGGGACAGGGGGCCGTCGGCTATGGCTACACCTTC
TRBJ2-3	.	TRBV27	.	CASSPYRDTQYF	TGTGCCAGCAGTCCCTACAGGGATACGCAGTATTTT
TRBJ1-4	.	TRBV5-1	.	CASRPGRANEKLFF	TGCGCCAGCAGACCAGGGCGGGCTAATGAAAAACTGTTTTTT
TRBJ2-7	.	TRBV11-2	.	CASSLDRYYEQYF	TGTGCCAGCAGCTTAGATCGGTACTACGAGCAGTACTTC
TRBJ1-2	.	TRBV5-4	TRBD1	CASNLDRGQSGYTF	TGTGCCAGCAACCTGGACAGGGGGCAGAGCGGCTACACCTTC
TRBJ2-7	.	TRBV27	TRBD1	CASSPEDRVSYEQYF	TGCGCCAGCAGTCCAGAAGACAGGGTCTCCTACGAGCAGTACTTC
TRBJ1-2	.	TRBV28	.	CASSFPSGIGTF	TGTGCCAGCAGTTTCCCGAGCGGGATAGGCACCTTC